The 16 T cell receptor beta chains below come from one sample, sequenced in a study of T cell responses to AZD1222 COVID-19 vaccine. The assay was immunoSEQ multiplex PCR, and TCRdb's table has in-frame clones only and misses some. This table holds roughly 120,000 clones, roughly 84% found once. Here the sequenced sample was peripheral blood, taken on day 0 of AZD1222 vaccination. The receptor set was obtained from an adult in good health.

This chain uses TRBV10-2 with TRBJ2-6; the D is unclear. Germline V gives CDR1 WSHSY, CDR2 SAAADI. The CDR3 has 13 residues. Between the trimmed V and J ends, which lost 8 bases and 0 bases, there was a span of 5 bases. CDR3 DNA sequence: TGCGCCAGCGTTAACTCTGGGGCCAACGTCCTGACTTTC. It yields the protein CASVNSGANVLTF.

This clone is a singleton in its sample. The J gene is TRBJ1-5, the V gene TRBV15; D is perhaps TRBD1 (5 bases). Germline values: CDR1 LNHNV, CDR2 YYDKDF (reference sequence). Trimming cost V 4 bases and J 0 bases, with 13 bases left between them. The CDR3 sequence is 16 residues long. The CDR3 sequence: CATSTGRPYSNQPQHF. DNA for the CDR3: TGTGCCACCAGCACGGGACGGCCCTATAGCAATCAGCCCCAGCATTTT.

V gene TRBV7-9 combines with J gene TRBJ1-5, with D perhaps TRBD1 (5 bases). The germline V gene has CDR1 SEHNR and CDR2 FQNEAQ (reference sequence). V was cut by 5 bases and J by 3 bases, with 8 bases left in between. This CDR3 region has 13 residues. The CDR3 DNA reads TGTGCCAGCAGCCTGGGACTCAATCAGCCCCAGCATTTT. Its protein is CASSLGLNQPQHF. The full variable domain, completed using reference TRBV7-9 and TRBJ1-5, is DTGVSQNPRHKITKRGQNVTFRCDPISEHNRLYWYRQTLGQGPEFLTYFQNEAQLEKSRLLSDRFSAERPKGSFSTLEIQRTEQGDSAMYLCASSLGLNQPQHFGDGTRLSIL.

The chain combines TRBV6-5 with TRBJ2-3; maybe TRBD2 (7 bases). V was clipped by 6 bases and J by 4 bases, with 14 bases between them. This CDR3 contains 14 residues. Germline CDR1 reads MNHEY; CDR2 reads SVGAGI. The CDR3 nucleotides read TGTGCCAGCAGCGGGGGGCCCGGGGCAGATACGCAGTATTTT. This gives the protein CASSGGPGADTQYF.

The genes are TRBV28 and TRBJ1-2; maybe TRBD1 (5 bases). Germline V gene lookup returns CDR1 MDHEN and CDR2 SYDVKM. The length of the CDR3 is 15 residues. The germline V and J ends were trimmed by 6 bases and 1 base, with 15 bases remaining between them. The CDR3 is CASRGTGLGNYGYTF. CDR3 bases: TGTGCCAGCAGGGGGACCGGCTTGGGTAACTATGGCTACACCTTC.

The chain uses TRBV18 and TRBJ1-6; D call uncertain. The V gene lost 5 bases and the J gene lost 7 bases, with 12 bases spanning the gap. Germline CDR1 and CDR2: KGHSH and LQKENI. The CDR3 is 14 amino acids. The CDR3 DNA is TGTGCCAGCTCAACCACTACGGGAAATTCACCCCTCCACTTT. Amino acids: CASSTTTGNSPLHF.

J is TRBJ1-6 and V is TRBV20-1; TRBD1 aligns across 8 bases. Trimming cost V 6 bases and J 10 bases; bases outside gene matches: 8. The germline CDR1 and CDR2 sequences are DFQATT and SNEGSKA (reference sequence). CDR3 length: 13 residues. CDR3 loop: CSASGQGNSPLHF. The DNA for the CDR3 is TGCAGTGCAAGTGGACAGGGAAACTCACCCCTCCACTTT.

The J gene is TRBJ1-2, the V gene TRBV19; D is unclear. There are 14 residues in the CDR3. The V end lost 6 bases, the J end lost 2 bases, and 13 bases lay between the germline ends. CDR1 is LNHDA, CDR2 SQIVND, per germline (reference sequence). CDR3 protein: CASSWGEPNYGYTF. The CDR3 DNA reads as TGTGCCAGTAGCTGGGGAGAGCCGAACTATGGCTACACCTTC.

This clone appeared once. This chain connects TRBV3-1 (or the pseudogene TRBV3-2) to TRBJ2-7; 9 bases align to TRBD1. V shed 6 bases and J 1 base; nucleotides not matched to a gene: 4. This CDR3 has 14 residues. Germline values: CDR1 LGHDT, CDR2 YNNKEL (reference sequence). CDR3 sequence (DNA): TGTGCCAGCAGTGGGACAGGGCAGTCCTACGAGCAGTACTTC. It yields the protein CASSGTGQSYEQYF.

The chain is built from TRBV28 and TRBJ1-2, with 7 bases identical to TRBD1. Germline lookup yields CDR1 MDHEN and CDR2 SYDVKM. The CDR3 contains 15 residues. Losses at the gene ends were 2 bases for V and 6 bases for J; bases not matched to a gene: 9. The CDR3 coding sequence is TGTGCCAGCAGTTTAGACAGGGTTAAGGTGGATGGCTACACCTTC. This encodes CASSLDRVKVDGYTF.

The J gene is TRBJ2-5, the V gene TRBV28; tentative D call: TRBD2 (6 bases). The germline V and J ends were trimmed by 4 bases and 5 bases, with 20 bases remaining between them. The V gene's germline CDR1 is MDHEN and CDR2 SYDVKM. The length of the CDR3 is 16 residues. CDR3 sequence (DNA): TGTGCCAGCAGTTCCCGGGTGGGACGGGAGCTGGAGACCCAGTACTTC. It translates to CASSSRVGRELETQYF. The variable domain in full, with the rest retrieved from reference TRBV28 and TRBJ2-5, is DVKVTQSSRYLVKRTGEKVFLECVQDMDHENMFWYRQDPGLGLRLIYFSYDVKMKEKGDIPEGYSVSREKKERFSLILESASTNQTSMYLCASSSRVGRELETQYFGPGTRLLVL.

V and J are TRBV28 and TRBJ2-7; TRBD1 matches 9 bases. V gave up 8 bases and J gave up 5 bases; unmatched junction bases: 13. This CDR3 comprises 15 residues. Germline-derived CDR1 and CDR2 are MDHEN and SYDVKM. CDR3 sequence (DNA): TGTGCCAGCTCCTCACCCGGGACAGGGACTGACGAGCAGTACTTC. It encodes CASSSPGTGTDEQYF. Full variable domain (missing parts from reference TRBV28 and TRBJ2-7): DVKVTQSSRYLVKRTGEKVFLECVQDMDHENMFWYRQDPGLGLRLIYFSYDVKMKEKGDIPEGYSVSREKKERFSLILESASTNQTSMYLCASSSPGTGTDEQYFGPGTRLTVT.

The chain recombines TRBV19 with TRBJ1-6; 7 bases agree with TRBD1. J was trimmed by 7 bases and V by 6 bases; bases with no gene match: 12. The CDR3 length is 16 residues. Germline values: CDR1 LNHDA, CDR2 SQIVND (reference sequence). The CDR3 bases are TGTGCCAGTAGCTCAAGGACAGGCCTTTGGAATTCACCCCTCCACTTT. Residues: CASSSRTGLWNSPLHF.

The CDR3 DNA follows: TGTGCCAGCTCACCCCGCTTCTCATCGGGTGGTACGCAGTATTTT. As protein: CASSPRFSSGGTQYF. The chain is built from TRBV18 and TRBJ2-3; D unclear. The CDR3 sequence is 15 residues long. Trimming took off 3 bases at V and 8 bases at J, with 18 bases between the two ends. Germline CDR1 is KGHSH and CDR2 is LQKENI.

The J gene is TRBJ1-1, the V gene TRBV5-1; D might be TRBD1 (5 bases). In germline, CDR1 is SGHRS, CDR2 YFSETQ. The CDR3 length is 15 residues. Trimming removed 7 bases from V and 5 bases from J, with 21 bases in between. The CDR3, as DNA: TGCGCCAGCGCCCCGACCGGGACGGCGGGTACTGAAGCTTTCTTT. This translates into CASAPTGTAGTEAFF.

The J gene is TRBJ2-1, the V gene TRBV7-8; 9 bases align to TRBD2. Germline V gives CDR1 SGHVS, CDR2 FQNEAQ. CDR3 size: 16 residues. Trimming removed 5 bases from V and 6 bases from J; junction bases left unmatched: 11. The CDR3 DNA reads TGTGCCAGCAGCAGATTTGCGGGAGGGGTAGGCAATGAGCAGTTCTTC. Translated: CASSRFAGGVGNEQFF. Supplemented by reference TRBV7-8 and TRBJ2-1, the full variable domain reads GAGVSQSPRYKVAKRGQDVALRCDPISGHVSLFWYQQALGQGPEFLTYFQNEAQLDKSGLPSDRFFAERPEGSVSTLKIQRTQQEDSAVYLCASSRFAGGVGNEQFFGPGTRLTVL.